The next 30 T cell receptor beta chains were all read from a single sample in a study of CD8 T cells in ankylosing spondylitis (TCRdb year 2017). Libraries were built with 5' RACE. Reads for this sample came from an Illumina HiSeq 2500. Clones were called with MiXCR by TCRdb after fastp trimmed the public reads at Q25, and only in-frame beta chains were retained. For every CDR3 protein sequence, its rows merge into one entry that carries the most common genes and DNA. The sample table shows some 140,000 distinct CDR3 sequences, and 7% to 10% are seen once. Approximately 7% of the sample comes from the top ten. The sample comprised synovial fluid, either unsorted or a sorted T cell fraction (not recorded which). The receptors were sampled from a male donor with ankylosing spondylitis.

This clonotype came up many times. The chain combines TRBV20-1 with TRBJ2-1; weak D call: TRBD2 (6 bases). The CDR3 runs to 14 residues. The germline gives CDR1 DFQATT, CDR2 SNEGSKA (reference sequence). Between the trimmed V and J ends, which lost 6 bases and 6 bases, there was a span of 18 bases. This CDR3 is CSATPGGVGNEQFF. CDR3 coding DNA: TGCAGTGCCACCCCCGGGGGAGTGGGCAATGAGCAGTTCTTC.

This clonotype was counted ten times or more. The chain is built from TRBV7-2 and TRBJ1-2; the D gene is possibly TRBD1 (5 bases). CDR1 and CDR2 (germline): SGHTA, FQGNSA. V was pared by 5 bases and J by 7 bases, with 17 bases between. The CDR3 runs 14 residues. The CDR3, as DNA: TGTGCCAGCAGCCCGGGACGGGGGTTCGGTGGCTACACCTTC. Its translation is CASSPGRGFGGYTF.

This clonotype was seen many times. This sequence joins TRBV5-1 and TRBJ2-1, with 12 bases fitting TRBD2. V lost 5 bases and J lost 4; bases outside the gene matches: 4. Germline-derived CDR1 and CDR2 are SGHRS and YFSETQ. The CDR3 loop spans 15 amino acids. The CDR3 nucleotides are TGCGCCAGCAGACTAGCGGGGGGCGCATACAATGAGCAGTTCTTC. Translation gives CASRLAGGAYNEQFF.

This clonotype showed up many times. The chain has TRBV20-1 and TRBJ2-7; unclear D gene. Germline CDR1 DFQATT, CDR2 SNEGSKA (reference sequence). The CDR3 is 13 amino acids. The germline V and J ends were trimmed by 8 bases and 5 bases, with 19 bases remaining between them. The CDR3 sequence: CSTKDIQTDEQYF. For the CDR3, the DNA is TGCAGTACCAAGGATATCCAGACCGACGAGCAGTACTTC.

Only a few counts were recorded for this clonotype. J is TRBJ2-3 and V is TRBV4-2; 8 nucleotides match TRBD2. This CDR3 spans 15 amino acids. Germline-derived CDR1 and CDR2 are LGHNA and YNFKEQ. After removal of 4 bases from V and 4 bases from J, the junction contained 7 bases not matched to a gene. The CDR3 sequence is CASSLSGGGADTQYF. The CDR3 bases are TGTGCCAGCAGCCTCTCGGGGGGGGGTGCAGATACGCAGTATTTT.

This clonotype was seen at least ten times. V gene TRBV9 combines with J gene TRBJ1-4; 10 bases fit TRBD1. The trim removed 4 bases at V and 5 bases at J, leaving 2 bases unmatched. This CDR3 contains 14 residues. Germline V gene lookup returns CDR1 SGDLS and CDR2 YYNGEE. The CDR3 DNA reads TGTGCCAGCAGCAGGGGACAGGGGAATGAAAAACTGTTTTTT. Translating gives CASSRGQGNEKLFF.

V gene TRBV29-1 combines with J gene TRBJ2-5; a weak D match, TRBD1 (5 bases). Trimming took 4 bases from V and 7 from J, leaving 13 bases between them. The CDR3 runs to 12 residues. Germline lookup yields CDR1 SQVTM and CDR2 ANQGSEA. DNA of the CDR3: TGCAGCGTTGCCCAGGGTTGGGGGACCCAGTACTTC. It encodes CSVAQGWGTQYF.

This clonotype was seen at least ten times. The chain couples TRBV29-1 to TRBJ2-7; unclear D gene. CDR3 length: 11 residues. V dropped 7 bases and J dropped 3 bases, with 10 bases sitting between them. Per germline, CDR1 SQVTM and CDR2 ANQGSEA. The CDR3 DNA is TGCAGCGCGACGGCGAACTACGAGCAGTACTTC. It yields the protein CSATANYEQYF.

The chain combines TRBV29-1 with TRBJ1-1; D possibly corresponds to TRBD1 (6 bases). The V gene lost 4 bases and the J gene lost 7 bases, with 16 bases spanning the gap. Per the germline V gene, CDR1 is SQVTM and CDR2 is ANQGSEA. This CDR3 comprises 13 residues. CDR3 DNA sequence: TGCAGCGTTGCGGAACAGGGAAGTGGTGAAGCTTTCTTT. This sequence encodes CSVAEQGSGEAFF.

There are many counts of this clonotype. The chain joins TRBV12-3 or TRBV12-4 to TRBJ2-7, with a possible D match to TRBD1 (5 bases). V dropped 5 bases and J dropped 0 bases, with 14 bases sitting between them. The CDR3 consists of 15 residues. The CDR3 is CASSLHQGSSYEQYF. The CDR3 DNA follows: TGTGCCAGCAGTCTCCATCAGGGCAGCTCCTACGAGCAGTACTTC.

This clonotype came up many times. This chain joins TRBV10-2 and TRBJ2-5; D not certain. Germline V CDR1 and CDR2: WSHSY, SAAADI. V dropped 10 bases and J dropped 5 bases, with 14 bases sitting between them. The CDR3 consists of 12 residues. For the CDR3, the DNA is TGCGCCACCGCCTGGCAGTCCGAGACCCAGTACTTC. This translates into CATAWQSETQYF.

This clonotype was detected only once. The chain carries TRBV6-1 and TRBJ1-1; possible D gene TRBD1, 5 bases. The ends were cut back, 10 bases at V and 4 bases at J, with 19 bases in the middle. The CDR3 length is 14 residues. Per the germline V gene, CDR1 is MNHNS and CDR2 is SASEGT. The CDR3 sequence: CATGTPHEGTEAFF. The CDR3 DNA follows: TGTGCCACCGGGACCCCCCATGAGGGCACTGAAGCTTTCTTT.

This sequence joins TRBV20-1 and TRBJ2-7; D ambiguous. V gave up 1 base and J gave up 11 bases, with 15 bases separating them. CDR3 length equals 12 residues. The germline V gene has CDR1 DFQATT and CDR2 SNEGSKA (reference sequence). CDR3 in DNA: TGCAGTGCTAGAGCATTTCTGGAGCGAGAGTACTTC. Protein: CSARAFLEREYF.

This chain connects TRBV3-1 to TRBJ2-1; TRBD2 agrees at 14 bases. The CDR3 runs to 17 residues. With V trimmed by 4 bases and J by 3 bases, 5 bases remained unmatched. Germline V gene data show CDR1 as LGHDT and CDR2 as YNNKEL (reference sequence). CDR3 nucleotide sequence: TGTGCCAGCAGCCGACTAGCGGGAGGGCGTTTCTACAATGAGCAGTTCTTC. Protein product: CASSRLAGGRFYNEQFF.

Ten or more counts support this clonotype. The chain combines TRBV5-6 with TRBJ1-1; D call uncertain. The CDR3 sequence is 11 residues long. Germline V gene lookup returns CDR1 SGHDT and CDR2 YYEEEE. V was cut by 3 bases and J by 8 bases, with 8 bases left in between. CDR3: CASSSVSEAFF. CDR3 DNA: TGTGCCAGCAGCTCCGTCTCAGAAGCTTTCTTT. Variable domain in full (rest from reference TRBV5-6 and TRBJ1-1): DAGVTQSPTHLIKTRGQQVTLRCSPKSGHDTVSWYQQALGQGPQFIFQYYEEEERQRGNFPDRFSGHQFPNYSSELNVNALLLGDSALYLCASSSVSEAFFGQGTRLTVV.

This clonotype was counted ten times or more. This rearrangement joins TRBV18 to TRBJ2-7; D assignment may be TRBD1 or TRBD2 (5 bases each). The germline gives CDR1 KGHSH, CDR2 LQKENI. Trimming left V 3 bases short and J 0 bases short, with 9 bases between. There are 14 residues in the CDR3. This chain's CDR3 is CASSPGTSSYEQYF. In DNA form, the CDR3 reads TGTGCCAGCTCACCCGGGACCTCCTCCTACGAGCAGTACTTC.

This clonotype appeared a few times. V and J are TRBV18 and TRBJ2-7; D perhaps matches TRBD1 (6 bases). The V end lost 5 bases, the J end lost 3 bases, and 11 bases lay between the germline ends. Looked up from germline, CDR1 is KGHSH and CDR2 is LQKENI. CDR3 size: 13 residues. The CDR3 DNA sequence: TGTGCCAGCTCAACAGGGTTCTTCTACGAGCAGTACTTC. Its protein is CASSTGFFYEQYF.

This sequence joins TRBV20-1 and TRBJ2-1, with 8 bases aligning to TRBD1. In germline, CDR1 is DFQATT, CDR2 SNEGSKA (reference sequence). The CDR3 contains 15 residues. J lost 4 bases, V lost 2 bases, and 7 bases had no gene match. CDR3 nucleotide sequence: TGCAGTGCTAGACCTAGGACAGGGTATTACAATGAGCAGTTCTTC. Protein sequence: CSARPRTGYYNEQFF.

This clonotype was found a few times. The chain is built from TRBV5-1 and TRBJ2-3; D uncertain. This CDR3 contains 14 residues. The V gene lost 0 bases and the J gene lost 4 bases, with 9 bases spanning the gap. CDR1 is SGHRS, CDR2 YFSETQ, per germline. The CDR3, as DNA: TGCGCCAGCAGCTTGGAGCCAGCCCCAGATACGCAGTATTTT. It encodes CASSLEPAPDTQYF.

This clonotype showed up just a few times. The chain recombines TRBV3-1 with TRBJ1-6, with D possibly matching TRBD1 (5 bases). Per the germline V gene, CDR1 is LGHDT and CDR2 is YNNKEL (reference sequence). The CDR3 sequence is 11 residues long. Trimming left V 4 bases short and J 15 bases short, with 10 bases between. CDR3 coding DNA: TGTGCCAGCAGCCTGGGGCGCCACCTCCACTTT. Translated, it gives CASSLGRHLHF.

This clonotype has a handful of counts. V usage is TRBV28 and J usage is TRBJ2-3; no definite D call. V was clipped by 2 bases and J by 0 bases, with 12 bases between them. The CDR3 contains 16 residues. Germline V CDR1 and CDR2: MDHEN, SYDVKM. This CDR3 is CASSLVGFASTDTQYF. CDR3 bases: TGTGCCAGCAGTTTAGTGGGGTTTGCTAGCACAGATACGCAGTATTTT.

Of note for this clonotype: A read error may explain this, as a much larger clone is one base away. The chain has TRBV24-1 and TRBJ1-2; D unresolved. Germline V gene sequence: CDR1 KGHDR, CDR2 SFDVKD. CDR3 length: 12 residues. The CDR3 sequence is CATSDFGYGYAF. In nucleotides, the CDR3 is TGTGCCACCAGTGATTTCGGGTATGGCTACGCCTTC.

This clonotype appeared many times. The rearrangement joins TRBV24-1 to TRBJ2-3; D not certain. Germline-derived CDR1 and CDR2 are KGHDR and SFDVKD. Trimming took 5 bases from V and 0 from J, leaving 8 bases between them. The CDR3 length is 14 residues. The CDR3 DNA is TGTGCCACCAGTGTATCGGCTAGCACAGATACGCAGTATTTT. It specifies CATSVSASTDTQYF.

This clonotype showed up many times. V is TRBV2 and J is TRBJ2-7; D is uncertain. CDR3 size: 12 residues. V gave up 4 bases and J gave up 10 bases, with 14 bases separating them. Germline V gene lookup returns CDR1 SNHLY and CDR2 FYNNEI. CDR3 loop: CASSARTPPQYF. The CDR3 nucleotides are TGTGCCAGCAGTGCGCGAACACCTCCCCAGTACTTC. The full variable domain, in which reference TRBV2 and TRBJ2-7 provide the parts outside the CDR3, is EPEVTQTPSHQVTQMGQEVILRCVPISNHLYFYWYRQILGQKVEFLVSFYNNEISEKSEIFDDQFSVERPDGSNFTLKIRSTKLEDSAMYFCASSARTPPQYFGPGTRLTVT.

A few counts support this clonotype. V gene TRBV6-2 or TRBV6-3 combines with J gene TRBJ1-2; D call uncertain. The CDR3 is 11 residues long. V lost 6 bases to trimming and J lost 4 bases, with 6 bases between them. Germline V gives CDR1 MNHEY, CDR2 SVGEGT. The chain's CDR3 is CASSRSYGYTF. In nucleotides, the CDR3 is TGTGCCAGCAGCAGGAGCTATGGCTACACCTTC.

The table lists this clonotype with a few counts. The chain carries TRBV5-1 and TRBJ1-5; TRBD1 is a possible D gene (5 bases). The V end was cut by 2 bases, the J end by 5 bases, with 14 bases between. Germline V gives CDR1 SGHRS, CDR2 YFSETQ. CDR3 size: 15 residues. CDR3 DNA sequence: TGCGCCAGCAGCTTTCAGGGAGCCCCCGATCAGCCCCAGCATTTT. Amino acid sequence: CASSFQGAPDQPQHF.

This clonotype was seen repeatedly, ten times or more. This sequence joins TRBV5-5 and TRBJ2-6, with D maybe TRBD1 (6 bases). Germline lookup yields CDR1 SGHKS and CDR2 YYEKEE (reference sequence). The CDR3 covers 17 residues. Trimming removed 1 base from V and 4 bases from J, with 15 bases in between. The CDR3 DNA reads TGTGCCAGCAGCTTGATTGGGGGCGCAGACGGGGCCAACGTCCTGACTTTC. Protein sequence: CASSLIGGADGANVLTF.

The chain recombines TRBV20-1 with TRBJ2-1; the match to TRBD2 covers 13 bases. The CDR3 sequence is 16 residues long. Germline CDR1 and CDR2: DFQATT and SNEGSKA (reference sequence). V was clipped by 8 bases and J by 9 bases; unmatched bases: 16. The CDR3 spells CSKLAGGYQGRIEQFF. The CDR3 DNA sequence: TGCAGTAAACTAGCGGGGGGGTACCAGGGAAGGATTGAGCAGTTCTTC.

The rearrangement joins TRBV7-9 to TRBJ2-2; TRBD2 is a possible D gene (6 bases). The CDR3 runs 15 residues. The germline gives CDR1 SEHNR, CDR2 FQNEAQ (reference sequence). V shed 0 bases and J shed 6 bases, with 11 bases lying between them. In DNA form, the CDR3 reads TGTGCCAGCAGCTTAGCCGGGACTCTCTCCGGGGAGCTGTTTTTT. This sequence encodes CASSLAGTLSGELFF.

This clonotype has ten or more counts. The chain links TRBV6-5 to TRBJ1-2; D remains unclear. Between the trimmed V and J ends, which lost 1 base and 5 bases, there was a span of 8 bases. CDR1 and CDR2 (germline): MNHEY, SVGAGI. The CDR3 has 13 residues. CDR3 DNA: TGTGCCAGCAGTTACTTGGACGGATATGGCTACACCTTC. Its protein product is CASSYLDGYGYTF.